The TCR beta chain described here comes from a study of Ad26.COV2.S vaccination and SARS-CoV-2 variants. Assay: immunoSEQ multiplex PCR; the TCRdb copy retains only in-frame clones and omits some. The sample lists 300,000 to 500,000 clones; 88% were seen once. As for treatment: 15 to 20 received Ad26.COV2.S at low or high dose, single or two shots; five or six received placebo; per-sample allocation not given. Sampling happened 63 days after the first vaccine or placebo injection. The sequence came from a person aged 18-60 years who received the Ad26.COV2.S COVID-19 vaccine or a placebo. Sequenced here: peripheral blood, sampled in a trial of Ad26.COV2.S vaccine versus placebo.

CDR3 sequence reads: CASSRQGLEAFF. DNA for the CDR3: TGTGCCAGCAGCCGACAGGGCCTTGAAGCTTTCTTT. The chain joins TRBV6-6 to TRBJ1-1, with 7 bases that match TRBD1. After removal of 6 bases from V and 7 bases from J, the junction contained 5 bases not matched to a gene. CDR3 length: 12 residues. CDR1 is MNHNY, CDR2 SVGAGI, per germline (reference sequence).